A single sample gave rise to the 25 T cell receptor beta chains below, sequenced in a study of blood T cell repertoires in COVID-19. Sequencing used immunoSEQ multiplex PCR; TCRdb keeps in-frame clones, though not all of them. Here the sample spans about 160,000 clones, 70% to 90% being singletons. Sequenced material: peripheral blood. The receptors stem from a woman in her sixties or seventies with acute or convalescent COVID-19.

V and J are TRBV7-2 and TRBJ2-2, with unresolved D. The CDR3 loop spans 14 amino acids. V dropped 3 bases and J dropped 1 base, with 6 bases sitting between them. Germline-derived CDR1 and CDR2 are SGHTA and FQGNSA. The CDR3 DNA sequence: TGTGCCAGCAGCTTTAACTGGAACACCGGGGAGCTGTTTTTT. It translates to CASSFNWNTGELFF.

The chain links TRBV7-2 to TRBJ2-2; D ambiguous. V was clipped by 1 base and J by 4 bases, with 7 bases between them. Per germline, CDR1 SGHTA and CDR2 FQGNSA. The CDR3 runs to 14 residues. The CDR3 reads CASSLGARTGELFF. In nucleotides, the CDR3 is TGTGCCAGCAGCTTAGGAGCGCGCACCGGGGAGCTGTTTTTT.

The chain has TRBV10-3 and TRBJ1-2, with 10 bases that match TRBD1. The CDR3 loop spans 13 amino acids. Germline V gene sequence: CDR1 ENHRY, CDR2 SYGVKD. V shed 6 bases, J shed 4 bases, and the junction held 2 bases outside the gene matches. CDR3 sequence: CAISGTGVYGYTF. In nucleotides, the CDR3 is TGTGCCATCAGCGGGACAGGGGTCTATGGCTACACCTTC.

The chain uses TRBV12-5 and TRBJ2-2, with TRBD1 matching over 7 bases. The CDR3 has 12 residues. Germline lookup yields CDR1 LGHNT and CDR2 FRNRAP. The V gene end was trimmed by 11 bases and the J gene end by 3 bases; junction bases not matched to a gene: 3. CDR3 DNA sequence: TGTGCTCATCAGGGGGACACCGGGGAGCTGTTTTTT. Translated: CAHQGDTGELFF. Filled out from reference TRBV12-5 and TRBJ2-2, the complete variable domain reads DARVTQTPRHKVTEMGQEVTMRCQPILGHNTVFWYRQTMMQGLELLAYFRNRAPLDDSGMPKDRFSAEMPDATLATLKIQPSEPRDSAVYFCAHQGDTGELFFGEGSRLTVL.

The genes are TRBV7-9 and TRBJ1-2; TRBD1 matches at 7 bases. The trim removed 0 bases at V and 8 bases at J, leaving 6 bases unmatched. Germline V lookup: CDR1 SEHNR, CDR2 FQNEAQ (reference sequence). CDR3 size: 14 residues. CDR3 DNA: TGTGCCAGCAGCTTAGCGGAGGGGGCGGGCGGCTACACCTTC. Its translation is CASSLAEGAGGYTF.

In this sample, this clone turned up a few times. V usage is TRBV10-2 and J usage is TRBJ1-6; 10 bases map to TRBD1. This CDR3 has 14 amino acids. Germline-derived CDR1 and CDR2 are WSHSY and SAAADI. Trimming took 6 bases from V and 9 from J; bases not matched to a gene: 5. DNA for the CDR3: TGCGCCAGCAGGGAGGGGACAGGGGCTTCACCCCTCCACTTT. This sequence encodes CASREGTGASPLHF.

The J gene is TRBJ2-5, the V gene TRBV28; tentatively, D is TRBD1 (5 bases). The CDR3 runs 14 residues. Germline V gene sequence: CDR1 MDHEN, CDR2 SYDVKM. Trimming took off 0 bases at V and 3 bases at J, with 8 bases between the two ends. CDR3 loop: CASSLWGREETQYF. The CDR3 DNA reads TGTGCCAGCAGTTTATGGGGCAGGGAAGAGACCCAGTACTTC.

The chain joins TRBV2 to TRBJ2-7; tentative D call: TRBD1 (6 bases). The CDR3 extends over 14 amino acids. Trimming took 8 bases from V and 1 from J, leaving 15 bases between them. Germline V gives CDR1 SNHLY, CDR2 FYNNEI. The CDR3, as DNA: TGTGCCAGCGGACCGGACAGCCGGTCCTACGAGCAGTACTTC. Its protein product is CASGPDSRSYEQYF. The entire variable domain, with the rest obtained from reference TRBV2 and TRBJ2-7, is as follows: EPEVTQTPSHQVTQMGQEVILRCVPISNHLYFYWYRQILGQKVEFLVSFYNNEISEKSEIFDDQFSVERPDGSNFTLKIRSTKLEDSAMYFCASGPDSRSYEQYFGPGTRLTVT.

The CDR3 DNA follows: TGTGCCAGCAATCTCCCTGGACAGGGCTACACCTTC. Protein sequence: CASNLPGQGYTF. The chain combines TRBV2 with TRBJ1-2, with TRBD1 as a possible D gene (6 bases). This CDR3 region has 12 residues. Trimming stripped 7 bases from V and 8 bases from J, with 14 bases between. Germline CDR1 and CDR2: SNHLY and FYNNEI.

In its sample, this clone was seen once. In DNA, the CDR3 is TGTGCCAGTAGTATAGCGCCTCAAAGAGAATCTGGAAACACCATATATTTT. Its translation: CASSIAPQRESGNTIYF. The chain has TRBV19 and TRBJ1-3; D gene ambiguous. The CDR3 extends over 17 amino acids. Germline CDR1 reads LNHDA; CDR2 reads SQIVND (reference sequence). V lost 1 base, J lost 1 base, and 14 bases lay in between. Using reference TRBV19 and TRBJ1-3 for the parts outside the CDR3, the full variable domain is DGGITQSPKYLFRKEGQNVTLSCEQNLNHDAMYWYRQDPGQGLRLIYYSQIVNDFQKGDIAEGYSVSREKKESFPLTVTSAQKNPTAFYLCASSIAPQRESGNTIYFGEGSWLTVV.

The CDR3 sequence: CASSAGGPETQYF. The CDR3 region has the DNA TGCGCCAGCAGTGCGGGGGGGCCCGAGACCCAGTACTTC. V is TRBV5-1 and J is TRBJ2-5; 9 bases line up with TRBD2. The V gene's germline CDR1 is SGHRS and CDR2 YFSETQ. The V segment lost 5 bases and the J segment 5 bases; nucleotides outside the gene matches: 4. The CDR3 consists of 13 residues.

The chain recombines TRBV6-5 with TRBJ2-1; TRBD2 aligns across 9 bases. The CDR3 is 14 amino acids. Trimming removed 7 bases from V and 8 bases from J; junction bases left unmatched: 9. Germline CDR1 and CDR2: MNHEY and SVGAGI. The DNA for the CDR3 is TGTGCCAGCACAATGGGACTAGCCATTGATGAGCAGTTCTTC. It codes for CASTMGLAIDEQFF.

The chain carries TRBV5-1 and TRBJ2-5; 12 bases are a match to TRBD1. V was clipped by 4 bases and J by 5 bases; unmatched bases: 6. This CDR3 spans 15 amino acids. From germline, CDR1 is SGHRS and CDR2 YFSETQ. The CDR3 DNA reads TGCGCCAGCAGCGTAGGGACAGGGGGCGTGGAGACCCAGTACTTC. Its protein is CASSVGTGGVETQYF.

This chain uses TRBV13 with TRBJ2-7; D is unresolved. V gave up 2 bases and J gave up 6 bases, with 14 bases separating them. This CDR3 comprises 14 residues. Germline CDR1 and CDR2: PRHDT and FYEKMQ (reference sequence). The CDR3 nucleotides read TGTGCCAGCAGCTTATTGGCAGGCCCCCTCGAGCAGTACTTC. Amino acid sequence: CASSLLAGPLEQYF.

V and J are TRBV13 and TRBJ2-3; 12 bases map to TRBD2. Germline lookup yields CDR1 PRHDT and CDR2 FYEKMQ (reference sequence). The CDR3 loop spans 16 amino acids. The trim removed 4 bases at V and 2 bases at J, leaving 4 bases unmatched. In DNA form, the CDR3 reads TGTGCCAGCAGCTCAACTAGCGGGAGGATCACAGATACGCAGTATTTT. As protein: CASSSTSGRITDTQYF.

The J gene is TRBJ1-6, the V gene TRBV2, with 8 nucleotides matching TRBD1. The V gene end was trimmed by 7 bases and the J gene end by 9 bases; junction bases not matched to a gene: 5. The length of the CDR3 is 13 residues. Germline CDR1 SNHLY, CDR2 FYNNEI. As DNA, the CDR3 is TGTGCCAGCACCGGACAGGGAGGTTCACCCCTCCACTTT. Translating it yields CASTGQGGSPLHF.

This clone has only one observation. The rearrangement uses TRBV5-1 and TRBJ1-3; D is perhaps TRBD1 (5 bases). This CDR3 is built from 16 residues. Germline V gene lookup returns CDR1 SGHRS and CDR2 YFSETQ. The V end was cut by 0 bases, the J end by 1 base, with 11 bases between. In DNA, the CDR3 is TGCGCCAGCAGCTTGGAACTTCAGGGTTCTGGAAACACCATATATTTT. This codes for CASSLELQGSGNTIYF.

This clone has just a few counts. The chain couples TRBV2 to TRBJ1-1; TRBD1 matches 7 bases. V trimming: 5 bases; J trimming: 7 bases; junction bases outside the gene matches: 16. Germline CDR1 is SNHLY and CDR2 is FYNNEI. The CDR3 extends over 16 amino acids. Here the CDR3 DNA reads TGTGCCAGCAGTCAAAGACCCGCCAGGCAGGGGGGTGAAGCTTTCTTT. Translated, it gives CASSQRPARQGGEAFF.

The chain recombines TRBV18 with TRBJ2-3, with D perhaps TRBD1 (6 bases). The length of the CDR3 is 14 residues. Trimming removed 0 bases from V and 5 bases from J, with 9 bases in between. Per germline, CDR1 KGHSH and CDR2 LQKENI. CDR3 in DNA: TGTGCCAGCTCACCACCTGGGACAAAAGATACGCAGTATTTT. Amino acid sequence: CASSPPGTKDTQYF.

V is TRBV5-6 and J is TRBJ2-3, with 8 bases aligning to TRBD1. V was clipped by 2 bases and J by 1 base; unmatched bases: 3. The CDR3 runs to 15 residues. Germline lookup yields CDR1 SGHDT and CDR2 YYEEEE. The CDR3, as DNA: TGTGCCAGCAGCTTAAGACAGGGGCGCACAGATACGCAGTATTTT. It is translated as CASSLRQGRTDTQYF.

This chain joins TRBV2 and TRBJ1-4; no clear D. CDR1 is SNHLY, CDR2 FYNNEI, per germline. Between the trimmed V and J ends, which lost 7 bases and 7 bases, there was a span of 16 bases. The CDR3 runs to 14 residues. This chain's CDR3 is CASKEEAIGEKLFF. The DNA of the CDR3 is TGTGCCAGCAAGGAGGAGGCGATCGGTGAAAAACTGTTTTTT.

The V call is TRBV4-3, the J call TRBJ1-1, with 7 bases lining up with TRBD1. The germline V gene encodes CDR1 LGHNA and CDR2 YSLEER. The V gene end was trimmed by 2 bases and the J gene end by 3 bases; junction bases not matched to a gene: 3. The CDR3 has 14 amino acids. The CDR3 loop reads CASSQNRGYTEAFF. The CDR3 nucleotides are TGCGCCAGCAGCCAAAACAGGGGTTACACTGAAGCTTTCTTT.

The CDR3 is CASGKTGMDTEAFF. DNA of the CDR3: TGTGCCAGCGGAAAGACAGGGATGGACACTGAAGCTTTCTTT. V usage is TRBV6-5 and J usage is TRBJ1-1; 7 nucleotides line up with TRBD1. This CDR3 comprises 14 residues. CDR1 MNHEY and CDR2 SVGAGI come from the germline V gene. V was pared by 8 bases and J by 3 bases, with 9 bases of the junction left unmatched.

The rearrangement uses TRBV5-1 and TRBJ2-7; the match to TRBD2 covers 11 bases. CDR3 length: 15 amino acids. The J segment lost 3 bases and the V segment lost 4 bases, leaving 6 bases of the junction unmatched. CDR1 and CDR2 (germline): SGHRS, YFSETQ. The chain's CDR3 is CASSTTSGSFYEQYF. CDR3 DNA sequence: TGCGCCAGCAGCACTACTAGCGGGAGTTTCTACGAGCAGTACTTC.

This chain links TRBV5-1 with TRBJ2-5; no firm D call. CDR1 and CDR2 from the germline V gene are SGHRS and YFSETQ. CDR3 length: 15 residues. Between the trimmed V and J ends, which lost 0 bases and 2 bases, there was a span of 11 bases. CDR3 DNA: TGCGCCAGCAGCTTGGCGCCGAGAAGACAAGAGACCCAGTACTTC. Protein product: CASSLAPRRQETQYF.